This entry lists 27 T cell receptor delta chains sequenced from one sample in a study of Vδ1+ human thymocytes. Study-wide results and caveats: Highly polyclonal TRG and TRD repertoires with Gaussian CDR3 length distributions appeared in thymus.

Their antigens remain unidentified. Extracted RNA was reverse transcribed into cDNA. Pooled V-gene forward primers with one constant-region reverse primer generated the CDR3 amplicons by multiplex PCR. TCRdb called clones from the multiplex PCR reads again using CATT. The data contain about 75,000 delta-chain clones, around 32% of them singletons. The sample comprised Vdelta1+ gamma-delta thymocytes from the thymus. Subset noted: FACS-sorted CD3+ TCRalphabeta- TCRVdelta1+ TCRVdelta2- thymocytes. These receptors came from a boy less than two years old who had congenital heart surgery.

This chain connects TRDV1 to TRDJ1; either TRDD2 or TRDD3 may supply D (6 bases each). Germline CDR1 reads TSWWSYY; CDR2 reads QGS. The V gene lost 4 bases and the J gene lost 8 bases, with 20 bases spanning the gap. This CDR3 spans 15 amino acids. The CDR3 sequence: CALGAVPRRTGKLIF. The CDR3, as DNA: TGTGCTCTTGGGGCCGTTCCTAGGCGAACTGGGAAACTCATCTTT.

This clone was found a few times. The chain is built from TRDV1 and TRDJ1; 11 nucleotides line up with TRDD3. The V gene's germline CDR1 is TSWWSYY and CDR2 QGS. J gave up 0 bases and V 2 bases, and 20 bases lay outside the gene matches. This CDR3 contains 22 residues. The CDR3 spells CALGERNLYWGIKLQYTDKLIF. The CDR3 nucleotides are TGTGCTCTTGGGGAAAGAAACTTATACTGGGGGATAAAGTTGCAGTACACCGATAAACTCATCTTT.

This chain joins TRDV1 and TRDJ1; a weak D match, TRDD3 (5 bases). CDR1 is TSWWSYY, CDR2 QGS, per germline. Trimming left V 2 bases short and J 7 bases short, with 17 bases between. The CDR3 loop spans 15 amino acids. CDR3 region: CALGEDRGHAGKLIF. DNA for the CDR3: TGTGCTCTTGGGGAAGACAGGGGACACGCAGGTAAACTCATCTTT.

This clone was picked up a small number of times. The rearrangement joins TRDV1 to TRDJ1; 12 bases align to TRDD3. The CDR3 totals 17 residues. From germline, CDR1 is TSWWSYY and CDR2 QGS. The trim removed 5 bases at V and 10 bases at J, leaving 17 bases unmatched. For the CDR3, the DNA is TGTGCTCTTGGGTTATCCTCCACTACTGGGGGATACTACAGACTCATCTTT. The encoded protein is CALGLSSTTGGYYRLIF.

Only a few counts were recorded for this clone. This rearrangement joins TRDV1 to TRDJ1; D unclear. This CDR3 contains 13 residues. Germline-derived CDR1 and CDR2 are TSWWSYY and QGS. V lost 3 bases to trimming and J lost 3 bases, with 8 bases between them. As DNA, the CDR3 is TGTGCTCTTGGGGAGGATTCCCCCGATAAACTCATCTTT. It encodes CALGEDSPDKLIF.

The chain recombines TRDV1 with TRDJ1; 7 bases agree with TRDD3. This CDR3 contains 19 residues. J gave up 1 base and V 4 bases, and 18 bases lay outside the gene matches. From germline, CDR1 is TSWWSYY and CDR2 QGS. The CDR3 DNA reads TGTGCTCTTGGGGTAATCCTAATTACTGGGGAGTTGGGCACCGATAAACTCATCTTT. Amino acids: CALGVILITGELGTDKLIF.

The chain recombines TRDV1 with TRDJ1; 9 bases agree with TRDD3. CDR1 and CDR2 from the germline V gene are TSWWSYY and QGS. V trimming: 4 bases; J trimming: 9 bases; junction bases outside the gene matches: 21. The CDR3 totals 18 residues. In DNA, the CDR3 is TGTGCTCTTGGGGTACCGGGGGGCTTGCTGGGGGATTACGTACAACTCATCTTT. This sequence encodes CALGVPGGLLGDYVQLIF.

This clone turned up a few times. The same CDR3 arises from other DNA sequences in this sample as well. V usage is TRDV1 and J usage is TRDJ1; TRDD3 aligns across 8 bases. The germline CDR1 and CDR2 sequences are TSWWSYY and QGS. The CDR3 is 18 residues long. V lost 5 bases and J lost 2; bases outside the gene matches: 16. CDR3 bases: TGTGCTCTTGGGTCAGGATTTCCCTGGGGGACCCCTACCGATAAACTCATCTTT. It translates to CALGSGFPWGTPTDKLIF.

This clone was counted between two and nine times. The V call is TRDV1, the J call TRDJ1; 9 nucleotides match TRDD3. The J segment lost 2 bases and the V segment lost 3 bases, leaving 16 bases of the junction unmatched. CDR1 is TSWWSYY, CDR2 QGS, per germline. The length of the CDR3 is 19 residues. The CDR3 region has the DNA TGTGCTCTTGGGGATTTCTTCCCTCGGGGATACGGGCTTACCGATAAACTCATCTTT. Residues: CALGDFFPRGYGLTDKLIF.

The chain joins TRDV1 to TRDJ1; perhaps TRDD3 as D (5 bases). The CDR3 has 20 amino acids. The V end lost 1 base, the J end lost 3 bases, and 27 bases lay between the germline ends. Germline CDR1 is TSWWSYY and CDR2 is QGS. The CDR3 nucleotides are TGTGCTCTTGGGGAACGTAGGATCTTTGGGCACACATACGCCCCCGATAAACTCATCTTT. Translation: CALGERRIFGHTYAPDKLIF.

The chain recombines TRDV1 with TRDJ1; D is possibly TRDD3 (6 bases). The germline V gene has CDR1 TSWWSYY and CDR2 QGS. The V end was cut by 4 bases, the J end by 7 bases, with 28 bases between. The CDR3 spans 18 residues. Here the CDR3 reads CALGAIFPTGSPGPKLIF. CDR3 bases: TGTGCTCTTGGGGCCATCTTCCCTACTGGGTCCCCGGGGCCTAAACTCATCTTT.

In the case of this clone: One end of the junction fails to match germline, which may point to a read error. This chain joins TRDV1 and TRDJ1; tentative D call: TRDD2 (9 bases). This CDR3 comprises 21 residues. From germline, CDR1 is TSWWSYY and CDR2 QGS. In DNA form, the CDR3 reads TGTGCTCCTGGGGTCGTAAGGCCTTCCTACTGGGGGTTTCAGTACACCGATAAACTCATCTTT. Its translation: CAPGVVRPSYWGFQYTDKLIF.

Notes on this clone: Other DNA sequences of this sample code for an identical CDR3. V usage is TRDV2 and J usage is TRDJ1, with 12 bases aligning to TRDD3. The CDR3 length is 16 residues. With V trimmed by 3 bases and J by 3 bases, 7 bases remained unmatched. Germline V lookup: CDR1 GEAIGNYY, CDR2 EKD. This CDR3 reads CACDGYWGIPADKLIF. CDR3 coding DNA: TGTGCCTGTGACGGGTACTGGGGGATACCAGCCGATAAACTCATCTTT.

This clone showed up just once. Germline and junction disagree at one end, which may indicate a read error. The chain combines TRDV2 with TRDJ1; D uncertain. Germline V gene lookup returns CDR1 GEAIGNYY and CDR2 EKD. The CDR3 is made up of 17 amino acids. The CDR3 sequence is CATDPGGYAEGSDNLIF. Here the CDR3 DNA reads TGTGCCACCGACCCTGGTGGCTACGCAGAGGGTTCCGATAACCTCATCTTT.

The V call is TRDV1, the J call TRDJ1; D uncertain. In germline, CDR1 is TSWWSYY, CDR2 QGS. V dropped 3 bases and J dropped 0 bases, with 23 bases sitting between them. The CDR3 is made up of 19 amino acids. The CDR3 loop reads CALGDEFPIHRVNTDKLIF. CDR3 nucleotides: TGTGCTCTTGGGGATGAGTTCCCCATACATCGGGTGAACACCGATAAACTCATCTTT.

As concerns this clone: Within the sample, other DNA sequences also encode this same CDR3. The J gene is TRDJ1, the V gene TRDV1; perhaps TRDD2 as D (8 bases). There are 19 residues in the CDR3. Germline V gives CDR1 TSWWSYY, CDR2 QGS. V was pared by 4 bases and J by 0 bases, with 24 bases between. CDR3 sequence reads: CALGGRLPTPGDYTDKLIF. CDR3 DNA sequence: TGTGCTCTTGGGGGTCGACTTCCTACGCCGGGGGATTACACCGATAAACTCATCTTT.

The chain links TRDV1 to TRDJ1, with 11 bases aligning to TRDD3. The CDR3 has 27 residues. Germline V gives CDR1 TSWWSYY, CDR2 QGS. After removal of 2 bases from V and 3 bases from J, the junction contained 38 bases not matched to a gene. The CDR3 sequence: CALGEGDYHQKPPRSYWGIGNPDKLIF. The CDR3 DNA reads as TGTGCTCTTGGGGAAGGGGACTACCATCAGAAGCCTCCCCGCTCGTACTGGGGGATAGGTAACCCCGATAAACTCATCTTT.

This clone has a handful of counts. This sequence joins TRDV1 and TRDJ1; perhaps TRDD2 as D (6 bases). V lost 1 base, J lost 7 bases, and 28 bases lay in between. The V gene's germline CDR1 is TSWWSYY and CDR2 QGS. The CDR3 runs 19 residues. The CDR3 reads CALGERLSYLPPPGGKLIF. CDR3 bases: TGTGCTCTTGGGGAACGACTATCCTACCTCCCTCCGCCCGGCGGTAAACTCATCTTT.

Concerning this clone itself: One base away lies a much larger clone, so this may be a sequencing read error. The chain carries TRDV2 and TRDJ1; D perhaps matches TRDD3 (6 bases). The CDR3 is made up of 14 amino acids. Germline CDR1 GEAIGNYY, CDR2 EKD. V lost 3 bases and J lost 3, with 13 bases in between. The DNA of the CDR3 is TGTGCCTGTGACGGGGATCGTGAGGCCGATAAACTCATCTTT. It is translated as CACDGDREADKLIF.

Comments on this clone: This same CDR3 is encoded by further DNA sequences in the sample. The chain employs TRDV1 and TRDJ1; D is possibly TRDD3 (5 bases). Between the trimmed V and J ends, which lost 1 base and 5 bases, there was a span of 20 bases. The germline gives CDR1 TSWWSYY, CDR2 QGS. The CDR3 covers 17 residues. The CDR3 is CALGERCGDHLQDKLIF. The DNA of the CDR3 is TGTGCTCTTGGGGAACGATGCGGGGACCACTTACAAGATAAACTCATCTTT.

This clone was counted between two and nine times. The chain uses TRDV1 and TRDJ1; 13 positions agree with TRDD3. J was trimmed by 8 bases and V by 3 bases; bases with no gene match: 36. This CDR3 region has 25 residues. Per the germline V gene, CDR1 is TSWWSYY and CDR2 is QGS. CDR3 loop: CALGDPPGSFLPARLGDTWQKKLIF. As DNA, the CDR3 is TGTGCTCTTGGGGACCCCCCAGGAAGCTTCCTACCGGCGAGACTGGGGGATACGTGGCAAAAGAAACTCATCTTT.

This clone was observed many times. The identical CDR3 is also encoded by other nucleotide sequences in the sample. This chain uses TRDV2 with TRDJ1, with 9 bases matching TRDD3. The ends lost 6 bases at V and 2 bases at J; junction bases unmatched: 21. Per germline, CDR1 GEAIGNYY and CDR2 EKD. The CDR3 contains 19 residues. The CDR3 sequence is CACPADWGTRLGCTDKLIF. DNA for the CDR3: TGTGCCTGTCCAGCTGACTGGGGGACAAGGTTGGGGTGTACCGATAAACTCATCTTT.

This sequence joins TRDV1 and TRDJ1; TRDD3 matches at 10 bases. After removal of 0 bases from V and 0 bases from J, the junction contained 31 bases not matched to a gene. The CDR3 length is 26 residues. Germline CDR1 is TSWWSYY and CDR2 is QGS. DNA of the CDR3: TGTGCTCTTGGGGAACTTAGGCCCTCTCTAAAGGGATTGGGGGATACATTTCCCTGGTACACCGATAAACTCATCTTT. Protein sequence: CALGELRPSLKGLGDTFPWYTDKLIF.

This clone was detected only a few times. This chain connects TRDV1 to TRDJ1; 9 bases line up with TRDD3. From germline, CDR1 is TSWWSYY and CDR2 QGS. The CDR3 has 21 amino acids. J lost 3 bases, V lost 1 base, and 21 bases had no gene match. CDR3 coding DNA: TGTGCTCTTGGGGAACCTGGGGATTACCCTACTGGGGGAAGGCGGCCCGATAAACTCATCTTT. This translates into CALGEPGDYPTGGRRPDKLIF.

The chain links TRDV1 to TRDJ1; 11 bases map to TRDD3. V was pared by 5 bases and J by 0 bases, with 32 bases of the junction left unmatched. The CDR3 extends over 25 amino acids. Germline CDR1 and CDR2: TSWWSYY and QGS. CDR3 in amino acids: CALGPPAFLRLGWGIRLPYTDKLIF. Written as DNA, the CDR3 is TGTGCTCTTGGGCCGCCCGCCTTCCTACGTCTGGGGTGGGGGATACGCCTCCCCTACACCGATAAACTCATCTTT.

The V gene is TRDV1, the J gene TRDJ1; 11 bases fit TRDD3. The CDR3 is 16 amino acids. V lost 7 bases and J lost 4; bases outside the gene matches: 11. Germline V gives CDR1 TSWWSYY, CDR2 QGS. The CDR3 protein is CALVSPWGILNDKLIF. CDR3 coding DNA: TGTGCTCTTGTATCCCCCTGGGGGATACTGAACGATAAACTCATCTTT.

Points on this clone: This CDR3 is also generated by other DNA sequences in the sample. The chain employs TRDV1 and TRDJ1, with TRDD3 matching over 10 bases. The CDR3 covers 20 residues. The trim removed 0 bases at V and 2 bases at J, leaving 15 bases unmatched. From germline, CDR1 is TSWWSYY and CDR2 QGS. Here the CDR3 DNA reads TGTGCTCTTGGGGAACTCGGCCTTCCTGTACTGGGGGATTCAACCGATAAACTCATCTTT. Protein sequence: CALGELGLPVLGDSTDKLIF.